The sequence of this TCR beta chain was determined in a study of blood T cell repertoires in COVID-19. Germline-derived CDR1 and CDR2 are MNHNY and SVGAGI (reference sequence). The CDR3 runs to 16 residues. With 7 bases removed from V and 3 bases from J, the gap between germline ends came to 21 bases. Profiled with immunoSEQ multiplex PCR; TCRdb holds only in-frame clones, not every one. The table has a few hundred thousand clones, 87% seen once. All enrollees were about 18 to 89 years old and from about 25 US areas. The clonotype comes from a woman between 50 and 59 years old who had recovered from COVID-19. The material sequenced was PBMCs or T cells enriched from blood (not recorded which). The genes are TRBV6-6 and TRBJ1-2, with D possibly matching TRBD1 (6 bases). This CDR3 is CASIPTSQGQYYGYTF. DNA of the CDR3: TGTGCCAGCATACCCACAAGCCAAGGACAGTACTATGGCTACACCTTC.